The clone carrying this TCR beta chain has a handful of counts. Antigen specificity is unknown. This entry belongs to a study of a mutant IDH1 vaccine in newly diagnosed glioma. About the study: Earlier therapy was either radiotherapy, temozolomide, or both, and most got both. General study results and limits: Most patients, approximately 92%, showed vaccine-induced immune responses.

As to time point: baseline, week 1 (first vaccination visit). The treatment here: pre-vaccination baseline after standard-of-care therapy. TCRdb keeps only in-frame clones here, not all; method: immunoSEQ multiplex PCR. This sample yields over 30,000 clones, of which 60% to 85% are seen a single time; roughly 9% belongs to the top ten. The TCR was taken from a man aged 45-60 years with glioma. Some clones in this sample may be carry-over from other donors' samples. The sequencing here drew on peripheral blood mononuclear cells (PBMCs), taken from a glioma patient treated with radiotherapy, temozolomide or both.

CDR3 sequence (DNA): TGTGCCAGCAATAACCCTCCAATCGATAGCAATCAGCCCCAGCATTTT. Residues: CASNNPPIDSNQPQHF. The chain couples TRBV6-6 to TRBJ1-5; D unclear. The V gene lost 7 bases and the J gene lost 0 bases, with 16 bases spanning the gap. The germline gives CDR1 MNHNY, CDR2 SVGAGI (reference sequence). This CDR3 is 16 amino acids long.